The TCR beta chain described here comes from a study of patients and donors after allogeneic stem cell transplantation. TCRdb independently ran MiXCR on the RT-PCR reads; one entry per CDR3 protein. This sample has approximately 160,000 distinct CDR3 sequences, with 30% found just once. About this clonotype: One end of the junction varies from germline; a read error may be responsible.

This TCR derives from a human donor who was either an allogeneic HSCT recipient or a stem cell or donor lymphocyte infusion donor (not recorded which). It is not recorded whose cells these are; they may come from a transplant donor. The source material was blood, either unsorted or a sorted T cell fraction (not recorded which).

As DNA, the CDR3 is TGTGCCTGGAGTGGGAGGTACGAGCAGTACTTT. It specifies CAWSGRYEQYF. The chain carries TRBV30 and TRBJ2-7, with D maybe TRBD2 (5 bases). CDR1 and CDR2 from the germline V gene are GTSNPN and SVGIG (reference sequence). This CDR3 spans 11 amino acids.